Sequencing of this T cell receptor (beta chain) was carried out in a study of cytomegalovirus exposure and HLA in healthy donors. Study-level background: Falling in the Caucasian-associated ancestry cluster were about 80% of approximately 410 genotyped donors. Study-wide results and caveats: On later analysis, the bulk of CMV-associated TCR beta chains appeared to be HLA-restricted. Cytomegalovirus status was reportedly diagnosed by the classifier with high sensitivity and specificity. Later analysis revealed greater clonal expansion in HLA-associated TCR beta chains than in equally common others.

A note on this clone: Its antigen is as yet unknown.

Amplification used 60 Vbeta primers and 13 Jbeta primers. The assay was immunoSEQ multiplex PCR, and TCRdb's table has in-frame clones only and misses some. The table shows under 200,000 clones, with 70% to 80% occurring only once. V gave up 4 bases and J gave up 1 base, with 11 bases separating them. CDR3 size: 15 residues. CDR1 MNHEY and CDR2 SMNVEV come from the germline V gene (reference sequence). The receptor was isolated from a female donor in good health and CMV-seronegative. Material: PBMCs. The V call is TRBV27, the J call TRBJ2-1; maybe TRBD2 (6 bases). This chain's CDR3 is CASSSAGPSYNEQFF. CDR3 in DNA: TGTGCCAGCAGTTCCGCGGGGCCTTCCTACAATGAGCAGTTCTTC.